Listed below are T cell receptor beta chains from one sample, sequenced in a study of glioma-infiltrating T cells after dendritic cell vaccination. TCRdb keeps only in-frame clones here, not all; method: immunoSEQ multiplex PCR. The sample includes 91,000 or so clones, approximately 80% of them seen just once. The sequencing used blood, collected after dendritic cell vaccination. The receptors come from a human donor with glioblastoma. Both conserved end residues are part of each CDR3. The D gene is left open where the match is weak. Rows may omit the clone size; those that give it use once, few, many or a size class.

>TRBV7-2|TRBJ2-1|NA|TRBD2
CASSLAGAGGSAYNEQFF
TGTGCCAGCAGCTTAGCGGGAGCGGGGGGCTCGGCGTACAATGAGCAGTTCTTC
>TRBV5-1|TRBJ1-5|NA|NA
CASSLGREQPQHF
TGCGCCAGCAGCTTGGGGAGGGAGCAGCCCCAGCATTTT
>TRBV19|TRBJ2-3|NA|TRBD2
CASSRFSSGGTTDTQYF
TGTGCCAGTAGTAGATTTTCTAGCGGGGGGACCACAGATACGCAGTATTTT
>TRBV5-1|TRBJ2-5|NA|TRBD2
CASSLASGGDYQETQYF
TGCGCCAGCAGCTTGGCTAGCGGGGGGGACTACCAAGAGACCCAGTACTTC
>TRBV6-6|TRBJ1-4|NA|NA
CASRPPRTPNEKLFF
TGTGCCAGCAGGCCCCCTCGGACACCTAATGAAAAACTGTTTTTT
>TRBV6-1|TRBJ2-1|NA|NA
CASSDGLRPREQFF
TGTGCCAGCAGTGACGGACTAAGGCCCCGTGAGCAGTTCTTC
>TRBV12-5|TRBJ1-1|NA|NA
CASGHNTEAFF
TGTGCTAGTGGACACAACACTGAAGCTTTCTTT
>TRBV30|TRBJ2-7|NA|NA
CAWSSQGPYEQYF
TGTGCCTGGAGCTCACAGGGTCCCTACGAGCAGTACTTC
>TRBV9|TRBJ1-5|NA|NA
CASSARRAYQPQHF
TGTGCCAGCAGCGCCAGGAGGGCATATCAGCCCCAGCATTTT
>TRBV7-8|TRBJ2-7|NA|TRBD2
CASSLGPAGGVYEQYF
TGTGCCAGCAGCTTAGGGCCGGCGGGAGGCGTGTACGAGCAGTACTTC
>TRBV6-6|TRBJ2-2|NA|NA
CASSYGQTNTGELFF
TGTGCCAGCAGTTACGGACAGACGAACACCGGGGAGCTGTTTTTT
>TRBV19|TRBJ2-4|NA|TRBD2
CASRGGVKNIQYF
TGTGCCAGTAGGGGGGGGGTCAAAAACATTCAGTACTTC
>TRBV27|TRBJ1-5|once|NA
CASRPGQFSDQPQHF
TGTGCCAGCAGACCGGGACAATTCTCCGATCAGCCCCAGCATTTT
>TRBV11-1|TRBJ1-1|NA|NA
CASSHQQGNTEAFF
TGTGCCAGCAGCCATCAACAGGGGAACACTGAAGCTTTCTTT
>TRBV29-1|TRBJ1-4|NA|TRBD1
CSVGDRRVDEKLFF
TGCAGCGTTGGGGACAGGCGGGTGGATGAAAAACTGTTTTTT
>TRBV6-5|TRBJ1-5|NA|NA
CASRIGVQPHQPQHF
TGTGCCAGCAGGATAGGGGTCCAGCCCCATCAGCCCCAGCATTTT
>TRBV5-1|TRBJ2-7|NA|TRBD2
CASSLGGSGTYEQYF
TGCGCCAGCAGCTTGGGTGGTAGCGGGACCTACGAGCAGTACTTC
>TRBV29-1|TRBJ1-3|NA|TRBD1
CSSRDRGGNTIYF
TGCAGCTCCCGGGACAGGGGTGGAAACACCATATATTTT
>TRBV27|TRBJ1-6|NA|TRBD1
CASSKSGGGTSYNSPLHF
TGTGCCAGCAGTAAATCAGGGGGCGGGACTTCCTATAATTCACCCCTCCACTTT
>TRBV6-5|TRBJ1-1|NA|TRBD1
CASSWGQETEAFF
TGTGCCAGCAGTTGGGGACAGGAGACTGAAGCTTTCTTT
>TRBV7-9|TRBJ2-1|NA|NA
CASSLSGAFYNEQFF
TGTGCCAGCAGCTTATCAGGGGCCTTCTACAATGAGCAGTTCTTC
>TRBV7-9|TRBJ1-2|NA|TRBD1
CASSLAGQNGYGYTF
TGTGCCAGCAGCTTAGCGGGACAGAACGGCTATGGCTACACCTTC
>TRBV15|TRBJ2-7|few|NA
CATSSVQGREQYF
TGTGCCACCAGCAGTGTGCAGGGTAGAGAGCAGTACTTC
>TRBV6-1|TRBJ1-2|NA|NA
CASSPFGLANYGYTF
TGTGCCAGCAGCCCCTTCGGGTTAGCTAACTATGGCTACACCTTC
>TRBV7-9|TRBJ1-1|few|TRBD1
CASSPGQGSAEAFF
TGTGCCAGCAGCCCGGGACAGGGCTCGGCTGAAGCTTTCTTT
>TRBV5-4|TRBJ1-1|NA|NA
CASSLSGGEAFF
TGTGCCAGCAGCTTGAGCGGAGGTGAAGCTTTCTTT
>TRBV5-1|TRBJ1-1|NA|TRBD1
CASSVAGTGGDTEAFF
TGCGCCAGCAGCGTGGCCGGGACAGGGGGCGACACTGAAGCTTTCTTT
>TRBV6-1|TRBJ2-7|NA|NA
CASSEGGTSQYF
TGTGCCAGCAGTGAAGGGGGGACTTCCCAGTACTTC
>TRBV9|TRBJ2-3|NA|NA
CASSSSTDTQYF
TGTGCCAGCAGCTCCTCCACAGATACGCAGTATTTT
>TRBV10-1|TRBJ2-2|few|NA
CASSETSANTGELLF
TGCGCCAGCAGTGAAACATCCGCGAACACCGGGGAGCTGCTTTTT
>TRBV7-8|TRBJ2-7|few|TRBD1
CASSSQGDRPYEQYF
TGTGCCAGCAGCTCGCAGGGGGACAGACCCTACGAGCAGTACTTC
>TRBV6-5|TRBJ1-4|NA|NA
CASTSRGAGNEKLFF
TGTGCCAGCACTTCCCGCGGAGCGGGGAATGAAAAACTGTTTTTT
>TRBV6-5|TRBJ2-5|NA|NA
CASSLVVSGGAETQYF
TGTGCCAGCAGTTTAGTTGTGTCGGGGGGCGCGGAGACCCAGTACTTC
>TRBV28|TRBJ1-5|few|NA
CASRGSSNQPQHF
TGTGCCAGCAGGGGGAGTAGCAATCAGCCCCAGCATTTT
>TRBV19|TRBJ1-5|NA|NA
CASSLGRGSNQPQHF
TGTGCCAGTAGTTTGGGCAGGGGTAGCAATCAGCCCCAGCATTTT
>TRBV30|TRBJ1-5|NA|TRBD1
CAFQKGAADQPQHF
TGTGCCTTCCAAAAGGGGGCGGCGGATCAGCCCCAGCATTTT
>TRBV7-9|TRBJ2-7|NA|TRBD1
CASSSGQGGAYEQYF
TGTGCCAGCAGCTCGGGACAGGGTGGGGCGTACGAGCAGTACTTC
>TRBV18|TRBJ2-6|NA|TRBD1
CASSSQGAGSGANVLTF
TGTGCCAGCTCATCCCAGGGGGCGGGCTCTGGGGCCAACGTCCTGACTTTC
>TRBV9|TRBJ2-2|NA|NA
CASSLTTPHTRNTGELFF
TGTGCCAGCAGCCTTACGACACCCCATACCAGAAACACCGGGGAGCTGTTTTTT
>TRBV6-1|TRBJ1-6|NA|NA
CASSDGVQDSPLHF
TGTGCCAGCAGTGACGGGGTTCAGGATTCACCCCTCCACTTT
>TRBV5-6|TRBJ2-7|NA|NA
CASSLGQRTGEQYF
TGTGCCAGCAGCTTAGGGCAGCGGACGGGTGAGCAGTACTTC
>TRBV5-6|TRBJ1-5|NA|NA
CASGLGYSNQPQHF
TGTGCCAGCGGACTGGGGTATAGCAATCAGCCCCAGCATTTT
>TRBV2|TRBJ1-1|NA|NA
CASSSDLNTEAFF
TGTGCCAGCAGTTCAGACTTAAACACTGAAGCTTTCTTT
>TRBV7-6|TRBJ2-4|NA|TRBD2
CASSPTSGYLAKNIQYF
TGTGCCAGCAGCCCGACTAGCGGATACCTAGCCAAAAACATTCAGTACTTC
>TRBV7-2|TRBJ2-4|NA|TRBD2
CASSLVGGEREGIQYF
TGTGCCAGCAGCTTAGTGGGCGGCGAGCGGGAAGGTATTCAGTACTTC